This TCR beta chain was observed in a study of radiotherapy plus CTLA-4 blockade in lung cancer. Turning to the study itself: With 25% to 40% of patients having disease control, objective responses were seen in under 20%.

Patients had chemo-refractory metastatic non-small-cell lung cancer and received focal radiation plus CTLA-4 blockade that used ipilimumab. On this clone: The antigen is not known.

Trimming removed 5 bases from V and 3 bases from J; junction bases left unmatched: 10. The CDR3 loop spans 16 amino acids. CDR1 is SEHNR and CDR2 is FQNEAQ in the germline V gene (reference sequence). TCRdb's table, derived via immunoSEQ multiplex PCR, lists solely in-frame clones and lacks some. This table holds roughly 50,000 clones, approximately 84% found once. The study's findings and limits: The best predictor of response was reported to be early blood T cell clone dynamics, with interferon-beta. Expansion of tumor-derived TCR clones was observed in blood after radiotherapy plus ipilimumab.

The rearrangement links TRBV7-9 to TRBJ2-7; 10 bases fit TRBD2. Specimen: peripheral blood, collected from a patient treated with radiotherapy plus ipilimumab. The TCR sequence derives from a human donor with non-small cell lung cancer whose response to radiotherapy plus ipilimumab could not be evaluated. CDR3 coding DNA: TGTGCCAGCAGCCCCCGACCCGGACTAGCGGTCTACGAGCAGTACTTC. It encodes CASSPRPGLAVYEQYF.